The rows below give T cell receptor beta chains drawn from one sample of a study of shared clonotypes between healthy human individuals. The protocol was immunoSEQ multiplex PCR, while the TCRdb copy is restricted to in-frame clones and leaves out a portion. The sample consists of millions of clones, just over 90% of them appearing once. The specimen sequenced was naive CD8+ T cells from PBMCs. These receptors originate from a man between 18 and 29 years old in good health. Some clones in this sample may be carry-over from other donors' samples. Each CDR3 is given with its conserved first and last residue. The order of the fields is D gene, CDR3 length, V gene, J gene, clone size, CDR3 protein, CDR3 DNA. The D gene is left open where the match is weak. Clone size is shown for a subset of rows, as once, few, many or a class of expanded clone.

d_call: TRBD1
cdr3_length: 15
v_call: TRBV28
j_call: TRBJ2-7
clone_size: -
cdr3_aa: CASSPVGQGLLEQYF
cdr3_nt: TGTGCCAGCAGTCCAGTCGGACAGGGGTTGCTCGAGCAGTACTTC

d_call: -
cdr3_length: 15
v_call: TRBV4-2
j_call: TRBJ2-7
clone_size: -
cdr3_aa: CASSLFVSSSYEQYF
cdr3_nt: TGTGCCAGCAGCCTTTTCGTCTCCAGCTCCTACGAGCAGTACTTC

d_call: -
cdr3_length: 16
v_call: TRBV28
j_call: TRBJ1-4
clone_size: -
cdr3_aa: CASSQLRGRGSEKLFF
cdr3_nt: TGTGCCAGCAGTCAACTACGGGGTCGGGGAAGTGAAAAACTGTTTTTT

d_call: TRBD2
cdr3_length: 15
v_call: TRBV7-3
j_call: TRBJ2-1
clone_size: once
cdr3_aa: CASSEGLAFYNEQFF
cdr3_nt: TGTGCCAGCAGCGAGGGACTAGCGTTTTACAATGAGCAGTTCTTC

d_call: TRBD2
cdr3_length: 17
v_call: TRBV6-1
j_call: TRBJ2-7
clone_size: -
cdr3_aa: CASSESPVSGPSYEQYF
cdr3_nt: TGTGCCAGCAGTGAATCCCCGGTTAGCGGGCCTTCCTACGAGCAGTACTTC

d_call: -
cdr3_length: 15
v_call: TRBV7-8
j_call: TRBJ1-1
clone_size: -
cdr3_aa: CASSSSAGMNTEAFF
cdr3_nt: TGTGCCAGCAGCTCGTCGGCAGGGATGAACACTGAAGCTTTCTTT

d_call: -
cdr3_length: 17
v_call: TRBV2
j_call: TRBJ1-3
clone_size: -
cdr3_aa: CASSERGRSTGGNTIYF
cdr3_nt: TGTGCCAGCAGTGAACGGGGCCGCTCCACGGGTGGAAACACCATATATTTT

d_call: TRBD2
cdr3_length: 14
v_call: TRBV6-6
j_call: TRBJ2-7
clone_size: -
cdr3_aa: CASVSGGARYEQYF
cdr3_nt: TGTGCCAGCGTGTCGGGGGGGGCCCGCTACGAGCAGTACTTC

d_call: -
cdr3_length: 16
v_call: TRBV27
j_call: TRBJ2-7
clone_size: -
cdr3_aa: CASSLVSGLSSYEQYF
cdr3_nt: TGTGCCAGCAGTTTAGTGAGCGGACTAAGCTCCTACGAGCAGTACTTC

d_call: -
cdr3_length: 14
v_call: TRBV5-6
j_call: TRBJ1-1
clone_size: -
cdr3_aa: CASSLKSFYTEAFF
cdr3_nt: TGTGCCAGCAGCTTGAAATCTTTCTACACTGAAGCTTTCTTT

d_call: -
cdr3_length: 17
v_call: TRBV27
j_call: TRBJ2-7
clone_size: -
cdr3_aa: CASSPEPPTPVKYEQYF
cdr3_nt: TGTGCCAGCAGTCCCGAGCCTCCTACTCCCGTCAAATACGAGCAGTACTTC

d_call: TRBD2
cdr3_length: 19
v_call: TRBV30
j_call: TRBJ2-2
clone_size: -
cdr3_aa: CAWSIPRLAETKQSGELFF
cdr3_nt: TGTGCCTGGAGTATACCGAGACTAGCGGAAACTAAACAGAGCGGGGAGCTGTTTTTT

d_call: -
cdr3_length: 12
v_call: TRBV7-9
j_call: TRBJ1-4
clone_size: -
cdr3_aa: CLVGPYNEKLFF
cdr3_nt: TGTTTAGTAGGACCATACAATGAAAAACTGTTTTTT

d_call: TRBD1
cdr3_length: 18
v_call: TRBV27
j_call: TRBJ1-2
clone_size: -
cdr3_aa: CASSCPGQGEPRNYGYTF
cdr3_nt: TGTGCCAGCAGTTGTCCGGGACAGGGGGAGCCAAGGAACTATGGCTACACCTTC

d_call: -
cdr3_length: 13
v_call: TRBV6-1
j_call: TRBJ2-7
clone_size: -
cdr3_aa: CASSERVIYEQYF
cdr3_nt: TGTGCCAGCAGTGAACGGGTTATCTACGAGCAGTACTTC

d_call: TRBD2
cdr3_length: 16
v_call: TRBV2
j_call: TRBJ2-7
clone_size: -
cdr3_aa: CASKAMGTRRVHEQYF
cdr3_nt: TGTGCCAGTAAAGCTATGGGGACTAGAAGGGTCCACGAGCAGTACTTC

d_call: -
cdr3_length: 16
v_call: TRBV28
j_call: TRBJ2-3
clone_size: -
cdr3_aa: CASSLYGMGTTDTQYF
cdr3_nt: TGTGCCAGCAGTTTATACGGGATGGGGACCACAGATACGCAGTATTTT

d_call: -
cdr3_length: 15
v_call: TRBV7-9
j_call: TRBJ2-1
clone_size: -
cdr3_aa: CASRPLPSSYNEQFF
cdr3_nt: TGTGCCAGCAGACCACTACCGAGCTCCTACAATGAGCAGTTCTTC

d_call: TRBD1
cdr3_length: 14
v_call: TRBV11-3
j_call: TRBJ2-5
clone_size: -
cdr3_aa: CASSSRQGMGTQYF
cdr3_nt: TGTGCCAGCAGCTCACGACAGGGAATGGGGACCCAGTACTTC

d_call: TRBD2
cdr3_length: 15
v_call: TRBV28
j_call: TRBJ2-7
clone_size: once
cdr3_aa: CASSLVYSGSDEQYF
cdr3_nt: TGTGCCAGCAGCCTCGTCTACAGCGGGAGTGACGAGCAGTACTTC

d_call: TRBD1
cdr3_length: 14
v_call: TRBV28
j_call: TRBJ2-7
clone_size: -
cdr3_aa: CASSLGTGGSREYF
cdr3_nt: TGTGCCAGCAGCTTAGGGACAGGGGGCTCCCGGGAGTACTTC

d_call: -
cdr3_length: 15
v_call: TRBV6-1
j_call: TRBJ2-1
clone_size: -
cdr3_aa: CASSERTLSYNEQFF
cdr3_nt: TGTGCCAGCAGTGAACGGACCCTCTCCTACAATGAGCAGTTCTTC

d_call: -
cdr3_length: 12
v_call: TRBV6-6
j_call: TRBJ2-2
clone_size: once
cdr3_aa: CAGTTGTGELFF
cdr3_nt: TGTGCCGGAACCACGGGCACCGGGGAGCTGTTTTTT

d_call: TRBD2
cdr3_length: 15
v_call: TRBV27
j_call: TRBJ2-3
clone_size: -
cdr3_aa: CASSFSSGRRDTQYF
cdr3_nt: TGTGCCAGCAGTTTCTCTAGCGGGAGAAGAGATACGCAGTATTTT

d_call: TRBD1
cdr3_length: 15
v_call: TRBV7-9
j_call: TRBJ1-2
clone_size: -
cdr3_aa: CASSPDRGSNYGYTF
cdr3_nt: TGTGCCAGCAGTCCGGACAGGGGGAGTAACTATGGCTACACCTTC

d_call: TRBD1
cdr3_length: 15
v_call: TRBV7-9
j_call: TRBJ2-7
clone_size: -
cdr3_aa: CASSRTTGPSYEQYF
cdr3_nt: TGTGCCAGCAGCCGAACGACAGGGCCCTCCTACGAGCAGTACTTC

d_call: -
cdr3_length: 14
v_call: TRBV11-3
j_call: TRBJ2-7
clone_size: -
cdr3_aa: CASSLGRDSYEQYF
cdr3_nt: TGTGCCAGCAGCCTAGGTCGGGACTCCTACGAGCAGTACTTC

d_call: -
cdr3_length: 16
v_call: TRBV15
j_call: TRBJ1-2
clone_size: -
cdr3_aa: CATSMNSGTLNYGYTF
cdr3_nt: TGTGCCACCAGCATGAACTCCGGGACACTTAACTATGGCTACACCTTC

d_call: -
cdr3_length: 19
v_call: TRBV11-1
j_call: TRBJ1-4
clone_size: -
cdr3_aa: CASSFMGGAAISGNEKLFF
cdr3_nt: TGTGCCAGCAGCTTCATGGGGGGCGCGGCGATTTCGGGGAATGAAAAACTGTTTTTT

d_call: -
cdr3_length: 15
v_call: TRBV4-1
j_call: TRBJ1-1
clone_size: -
cdr3_aa: CASSQPGVRNTEAFF
cdr3_nt: TGCGCCAGCAGCCAACCGGGTGTGAGGAACACTGAAGCTTTCTTT

d_call: -
cdr3_length: 15
v_call: TRBV15
j_call: TRBJ1-4
clone_size: -
cdr3_aa: CATSRDRGTNEKLFF
cdr3_nt: TGTGCCACCAGCAGAGACAGGGGAACTAATGAAAAACTGTTTTTT

d_call: -
cdr3_length: 14
v_call: TRBV4-2
j_call: TRBJ1-3
clone_size: -
cdr3_aa: CASSPGGEGNTIYF
cdr3_nt: TGTGCCAGCAGCCCTGGCGGAGAGGGAAACACCATATATTTT

d_call: -
cdr3_length: 12
v_call: TRBV2
j_call: TRBJ2-5
clone_size: -
cdr3_aa: CASSGTEETQYF
cdr3_nt: TGTGCCAGCAGTGGGACAGAAGAGACCCAGTACTTC

d_call: -
cdr3_length: 15
v_call: TRBV9
j_call: TRBJ1-2
clone_size: -
cdr3_aa: CASSVSGASNYGYTF
cdr3_nt: TGTGCCAGCAGCGTATCTGGAGCCTCGAACTATGGCTACACCTTC

d_call: -
cdr3_length: 15
v_call: TRBV14
j_call: TRBJ2-7
clone_size: -
cdr3_aa: CASSPGFGYRYEQYF
cdr3_nt: TGTGCCAGCAGCCCCGGATTTGGGTATAGATACGAGCAGTACTTC

d_call: -
cdr3_length: 13
v_call: TRBV27
j_call: TRBJ2-2
clone_size: -
cdr3_aa: CASSFTVPGELFF
cdr3_nt: TGTGCCAGCAGTTTTACGGTCCCCGGGGAGCTGTTTTTT

d_call: -
cdr3_length: 11
v_call: TRBV20-1
j_call: TRBJ2-7
clone_size: -
cdr3_aa: CSARADYEQYF
cdr3_nt: TGCAGTGCTAGAGCCGACTACGAGCAGTACTTC

d_call: -
cdr3_length: 14
v_call: TRBV7-8
j_call: TRBJ2-2
clone_size: -
cdr3_aa: CASSLTSGDGELFF
cdr3_nt: TGTGCCAGCAGCTTAACTAGTGGTGACGGGGAGCTGTTTTTT

d_call: TRBD2
cdr3_length: 17
v_call: TRBV5-3
j_call: TRBJ2-5
clone_size: -
cdr3_aa: CARSLRTSGRVCETQYF
cdr3_nt: TGTGCCAGAAGCTTAAGGACTAGCGGGAGAGTGTGTGAGACCCAGTACTTC

d_call: -
cdr3_length: 15
v_call: TRBV28
j_call: TRBJ1-2
clone_size: -
cdr3_aa: CASSALPRIGHGYTF
cdr3_nt: TGTGCCAGCAGTGCACTGCCTAGGATCGGGCATGGCTACACCTTC

d_call: -
cdr3_length: 15
v_call: TRBV4-1
j_call: TRBJ2-7
clone_size: -
cdr3_aa: CASSPLVGGGYEQYF
cdr3_nt: TGCGCCAGCAGCCCGTTGGTAGGGGGAGGCTACGAGCAGTACTTC

d_call: -
cdr3_length: 12
v_call: TRBV7-9
j_call: TRBJ2-3
clone_size: -
cdr3_aa: CASSPGADTQYF
cdr3_nt: TGTGCCAGCAGCCCGGGGGCAGATACGCAGTATTTT

d_call: -
cdr3_length: 13
v_call: TRBV2
j_call: TRBJ2-7
clone_size: -
cdr3_aa: CASIAGEGYEQYF
cdr3_nt: TGTGCCAGCATTGCAGGGGAAGGCTACGAGCAGTACTTC

d_call: -
cdr3_length: 12
v_call: TRBV7-9
j_call: TRBJ2-7
clone_size: -
cdr3_aa: CASSLESGEQYF
cdr3_nt: TGTGCCAGCAGCCTTGAGTCCGGCGAGCAGTACTTC

d_call: -
cdr3_length: 15
v_call: TRBV6-1
j_call: TRBJ2-7
clone_size: -
cdr3_aa: CASSEGTGSSYEQYF
cdr3_nt: TGTGCCAGCAGTGAAGGCACCGGGTCCTCCTACGAGCAGTACTTC

d_call: TRBD2
cdr3_length: 14
v_call: TRBV19
j_call: TRBJ2-7
clone_size: -
cdr3_aa: CASSLGLAVYEQYF
cdr3_nt: TGTGCCAGTAGTCTGGGACTAGCGGTCTACGAGCAGTACTTC

d_call: TRBD2
cdr3_length: 17
v_call: TRBV28
j_call: TRBJ2-1
clone_size: -
cdr3_aa: CASSPTTGTSGSVEQFF
cdr3_nt: TGTGCCAGCAGTCCGACAACCGGGACTAGCGGGAGTGTTGAGCAGTTCTTC

d_call: -
cdr3_length: 15
v_call: TRBV11-2
j_call: TRBJ2-4
clone_size: -
cdr3_aa: CASSLDALAKNIQYF
cdr3_nt: TGTGCCAGCAGCTTAGATGCCCTAGCCAAAAACATTCAGTACTTC

d_call: -
cdr3_length: 13
v_call: TRBV4-2
j_call: TRBJ2-7
clone_size: -
cdr3_aa: CASSQVGSHEQYF
cdr3_nt: TGTGCCAGCAGCCAAGTTGGGTCCCACGAGCAGTACTTC

d_call: -
cdr3_length: 15
v_call: TRBV7-9
j_call: TRBJ2-7
clone_size: once
cdr3_aa: CASGIYRVSDYEQYF
cdr3_nt: TGTGCCAGCGGCATCTACCGGGTATCTGACTACGAGCAGTACTTC

d_call: TRBD2
cdr3_length: 17
v_call: TRBV7-9
j_call: TRBJ2-1
clone_size: -
cdr3_aa: CASSPPTSGRLNYEQFF
cdr3_nt: TGTGCCAGCAGCCCCCCGACTAGCGGGAGGCTCAACTATGAGCAGTTCTTC

d_call: -
cdr3_length: 16
v_call: TRBV10-3
j_call: TRBJ1-3
clone_size: once
cdr3_aa: CAIRQFTGGSGNTIYF
cdr3_nt: TGTGCCATCAGACAATTTACAGGAGGATCTGGAAACACCATATATTTT

d_call: TRBD2
cdr3_length: 15
v_call: TRBV6-7
j_call: TRBJ2-1
clone_size: -
cdr3_aa: CASITSGDSYNEQFF
cdr3_nt: TGTGCCAGCATCACTAGCGGGGACTCCTACAATGAGCAGTTCTTC

d_call: -
cdr3_length: 10
v_call: TRBV7-9
j_call: TRBJ2-2
clone_size: -
cdr3_aa: CATSGGELFF
cdr3_nt: TGTGCCACCTCGGGAGGGGAGCTGTTTTTT

d_call: TRBD2
cdr3_length: 16
v_call: TRBV5-6
j_call: TRBJ2-2
clone_size: -
cdr3_aa: CASSLGLAGGTGELFF
cdr3_nt: TGTGCCAGCAGCTTAGGCCTAGCGGGAGGTACCGGGGAGCTGTTTTTT

d_call: -
cdr3_length: 15
v_call: TRBV27
j_call: TRBJ2-7
clone_size: -
cdr3_aa: CASSLIFPPAYEQYF
cdr3_nt: TGTGCCAGCAGTTTAATCTTCCCCCCAGCCTACGAGCAGTACTTC

d_call: -
cdr3_length: 16
v_call: TRBV5-1
j_call: TRBJ1-1
clone_size: -
cdr3_aa: CASSLAATFWGTEAFF
cdr3_nt: TGCGCCAGCAGCTTGGCTGCCACCTTTTGGGGCACTGAAGCTTTCTTT

d_call: TRBD2
cdr3_length: 15
v_call: TRBV28
j_call: TRBJ2-3
clone_size: -
cdr3_aa: CASSLLADSTDTQYF
cdr3_nt: TGTGCCAGCAGTTTGCTAGCGGATAGCACAGATACGCAGTATTTT

d_call: -
cdr3_length: 12
v_call: TRBV6-1
j_call: TRBJ1-1
clone_size: -
cdr3_aa: CASSERLMEAFF
cdr3_nt: TGTGCCAGCAGTGAAAGATTAATGGAAGCTTTCTTT

d_call: -
cdr3_length: 12
v_call: TRBV5-1
j_call: TRBJ2-7
clone_size: many
cdr3_aa: CASNLDDYEQYF
cdr3_nt: TGCGCCAGCAACCTTGATGACTACGAGCAGTACTTC